The table lists the clone carrying this T cell receptor beta chain with a count of one. In the study's own analysis: Reference gene primer amplification gave nucleated cell count estimates. Measured with immunoSEQ multiplex PCR; TCRdb has only the in-frame clones, and not every one. That table furnishes V, J and clone size, whereas the DNA furnished D and trimming. The data hold around 140,000 clones, with over 65% observed a single time. This CDR3 has 24 residues. The data originate from a study of blood T cell repertoires in COVID-19. Across the study: Acute-phase and convalescent COVID-19 samples originated in the United States, Italy and Spain. The cDNA or gDNA used as material had been derived from T cells, B-cell-depleted T cells, or PBMCs.

The chain carries TRBV21-1 and TRBJ2-3; the DNA was not used to check the table's D call, TRBD2. TRBV21-1 is given as a pseudogene. Material for sequencing was peripheral blood. This clonotype originated in a human donor in a cohort sampled during active COVID-19. The CDR3: CASSKPEEGQLTPRRTKTTDTQYF. CDR3 bases: TGTGCCAGCAGCAAACCTGAAGAGGGCCAACTCACCCCCCGACGTACTAAGACCACAGATACGCAGTATTTT.